This entry describes one TCR beta chain. Its cognate antigen is unknown. The data derive from a study of cytomegalovirus exposure and HLA in healthy donors. Study-level information: HLA-typed donors were the source of 86 million or so unique TCRs held in an early data release.

General study findings and limits: For presence/absence analyses, sequencing depth was assumed to be roughly uniform across donors. Later on, an analysis found that several of the most significant clusters appeared to be linked to common viral pathogens, which included parvovirus B19.

The PCR employed 60 Vbeta primers together with 13 Jbeta primers. Method: immunoSEQ multiplex PCR; TCRdb's copy keeps in-frame clones and lacks some. The sample consists of 150,000 to 200,000 clones, about 86% of them appearing once. The CDR3 loop spans 14 amino acids. V shed 4 bases and J 4 bases; nucleotides not matched to a gene: 4. Germline V gene data show CDR1 as SGDLS and CDR2 as YYNGEE. Specimen: PBMCs. The receptor's source is a woman in her thirties in good health and CMV-seronegative. The V and J genes are TRBV9 and TRBJ1-5; 8 nucleotides line up with TRBD1. DNA for the CDR3: TGTGCCAGCAGCACTGGGACAGGAAATCAGCCCCAGCATTTT. Translation: CASSTGTGNQPQHF.